Below are 17 T cell receptor beta chains sequenced from a single sample in a study of cytomegalovirus exposure and HLA in healthy donors. Produced via immunoSEQ multiplex PCR; TCRdb's table is partial and in-frame only. The sample contains about 73,000 clones, roughly 96% of which appear only once. Input material: PBMCs. The origin of the receptors is a man between 18 and 35 years old in good health and CMV-seronegative.

The chain has TRBV6-4 and TRBJ2-7, with a possible D match to TRBD2 (6 bases). Trimming took 11 bases from V and 2 from J, leaving 10 bases between them. This CDR3 contains 11 residues. The germline gives CDR1 MRHNA, CDR2 SNTAGT. CDR3 loop: CARDSPYEQYF. In nucleotides, the CDR3 is TGTGCCCGGGACTCACCCTACGAGCAGTACTTC.

This chain links TRBV5-8 with TRBJ1-1; D is undetermined. The CDR3 totals 14 residues. Between the trimmed V and J ends, which lost 1 base and 1 base, there was a span of 8 bases. Germline V gives CDR1 SGHTS, CDR2 YDEGEE. The CDR3 nucleotides read TGTGCCAGCAGCTTGATGTTAGAGAACACTGAAGCTTTCTTT. Amino acid sequence: CASSLMLENTEAFF.

V gene TRBV6-1 combines with J gene TRBJ1-4; D unclear. The length of the CDR3 is 15 residues. V was pared by 1 base and J by 7 bases, with 13 bases between. The germline gives CDR1 MNHNS, CDR2 SASEGT. The CDR3, as DNA: TGTGCCAGCAGTGAAGGACAAAAAGGGAGTGAAAAACTGTTTTTT. It encodes CASSEGQKGSEKLFF.

The genes are TRBV2 and TRBJ2-5; 7 nucleotides line up with TRBD2. CDR1 is SNHLY and CDR2 is FYNNEI in the germline V gene. The CDR3 consists of 15 residues. V lost 3 bases, J lost 3 bases, and 7 bases stayed unmatched. The CDR3 sequence: CASSDWQGGEETQYF. CDR3 DNA sequence: TGTGCCAGCAGTGATTGGCAGGGAGGGGAAGAGACCCAGTACTTC.

V and J are TRBV5-1 and TRBJ2-5; D possibly corresponds to TRBD1 (6 bases). V was shortened by 2 bases and J by 1 base, with 12 bases between the two germline ends. The germline CDR1 and CDR2 sequences are SGHRS and YFSETQ. The CDR3 loop spans 15 amino acids. Here the CDR3 DNA reads TGCGCCAGCAGCTTACAGGGAAGTTCCCAAGAGACCCAGTACTTC. This gives the protein CASSLQGSSQETQYF.

This clone was observed once. This sequence joins TRBV27 and TRBJ2-3; D might be TRBD1 (5 bases). V lost 4 bases and J 7 bases, leaving 9 bases between the germline ends. The CDR3 is 12 amino acids. In germline, CDR1 is MNHEY, CDR2 SMNVEV (reference sequence). CDR3 sequence (DNA): TGTGCCAGCAGTTCAGGGCGGCATACGCAGTATTTT. Residues: CASSSGRHTQYF.

J is TRBJ1-2 and V is TRBV18; the D gene is possibly TRBD1 (5 bases). The CDR3 is 15 residues long. V lost 6 bases, J lost 0 bases, and 14 bases lay in between. Per the germline V gene, CDR1 is KGHSH and CDR2 is LQKENI. The CDR3 coding sequence is TGTGCCAGCTCCCAACAGGATGCCCCTAACTATGGCTACACCTTC. Protein: CASSQQDAPNYGYTF.

The chain links TRBV10-2 to TRBJ2-1; D is perhaps TRBD2 (6 bases). Per germline, CDR1 WSHSY and CDR2 SAAADI. Trimming shortened V by 5 bases and J by 2 bases, and 13 bases separated the two germline ends. The CDR3 totals 15 residues. The CDR3 here is CASSLLADPYNEQFF. The CDR3 DNA follows: TGCGCCAGCAGTTTACTAGCAGACCCCTACAATGAGCAGTTCTTC.

The genes are TRBV2 and TRBJ2-3, with 8 bases matching TRBD2. V was pared by 11 bases and J by 1 base, with 5 bases of the junction left unmatched. The CDR3 is 13 amino acids. Germline CDR1 reads SNHLY; CDR2 reads FYNNEI. The CDR3 DNA reads as TGTGCCCGGGAGGGGCGGGGCACAGATACGCAGTATTTT. Translation: CAREGRGTDTQYF.

The gene calls are TRBV6-4 and TRBJ2-7; the D gene is possibly TRBD1 (5 bases). The CDR3 loop spans 13 amino acids. Trimming took 6 bases from V and 3 from J, leaving 12 bases between them. Germline lookup yields CDR1 MRHNA and CDR2 SNTAGT. CDR3 sequence (DNA): TGTGCCAGCAGCTCACAGGTAGGCTACGAGCAGTACTTC. It yields the protein CASSSQVGYEQYF.

The rearrangement links TRBV28 to TRBJ1-1; D perhaps matches TRBD1 (6 bases). Germline loops: CDR1 MDHEN, CDR2 SYDVKM. V gave up 6 bases and J gave up 0 bases, with 14 bases separating them. CDR3 length: 15 residues. CDR3 nucleotide sequence: TGTGCCAGCAGATCGGACAGCCCCCTGAACACTGAAGCTTTCTTT. Translating gives CASRSDSPLNTEAFF. Combining the CDR3 with reference TRBV28 and TRBJ1-1 gives the whole variable domain DVKVTQSSRYLVKRTGEKVFLECVQDMDHENMFWYRQDPGLGLRLIYFSYDVKMKEKGDIPEGYSVSREKKERFSLILESASTNQTSMYLCASRSDSPLNTEAFFGQGTRLTVV.

This sequence joins TRBV13 and TRBJ2-7, with D perhaps matching TRBD1 (6 bases). This CDR3 comprises 12 residues. From germline, CDR1 is PRHDT and CDR2 FYEKMQ (reference sequence). Trimming shortened V by 5 bases and J by 4 bases, and 9 bases separated the two germline ends. In nucleotides, the CDR3 is TGTGCCAGCAGCCTCACAGGGTACGAGCAGTACTTC. The encoded protein is CASSLTGYEQYF.

V is TRBV10-1 and J is TRBJ1-6; a possible D gene is TRBD1 (5 bases). Per the germline V gene, CDR1 is WNHNN and CDR2 is SYGVQD (reference sequence). The CDR3 is 13 residues long. Trimming stripped 7 bases from V and 10 bases from J, with 14 bases between. Written as DNA, the CDR3 is TGCGCCAGCACCAGGGTTCGTAGGTCACCCCTCCACTTT. As protein: CASTRVRRSPLHF.

V usage is TRBV11-2 and J usage is TRBJ1-6; maybe TRBD1 (6 bases). V was shortened by 5 bases and J by 8 bases, with 16 bases between the two germline ends. CDR1 is SGHAT, CDR2 FQNNGV, per germline. This CDR3 comprises 15 residues. The CDR3 DNA is TGTGCCAGCAGCCCTCAGGACAGTGTCGATTCACCCCTCCACTTT. Translated: CASSPQDSVDSPLHF.

CDR3 sequence: CASSVELTYNEQFF. CDR3 DNA: TGTGCCAGCAGCGTCGAGCTAACTTACAATGAGCAGTTCTTC. V is TRBV9 and J is TRBJ2-1; no reliable D call. V lost 2 bases and J lost 4, with 10 bases in between. Germline V gives CDR1 SGDLS, CDR2 YYNGEE. The CDR3 has 14 residues.

V usage is TRBV19 and J usage is TRBJ1-5, with D perhaps TRBD1 (6 bases). CDR1 is LNHDA and CDR2 is SQIVND in the germline V gene (reference sequence). Between the trimmed V and J ends, which lost 6 bases and 5 bases, there was a span of 29 bases. This CDR3 contains 19 residues. The CDR3 DNA reads TGTGCCAGTAGAAGCCCCCATGTCCCTAGGGGGAGAGGGCATCAGCCCCAGCATTTT. Translating it yields CASRSPHVPRGRGHQPQHF.

The rearrangement links TRBV13 to TRBJ1-2; 8 nucleotides align to TRBD1. V lost 6 bases to trimming and J lost 3 bases; unmatched junction nucleotides: 6. Germline V gene sequence: CDR1 PRHDT, CDR2 FYEKMQ (reference sequence). This CDR3 is built from 14 residues. CDR3 sequence reads: CASREGQADYGYTF. The CDR3 DNA sequence: TGTGCCAGCAGAGAGGGACAGGCGGACTATGGCTACACCTTC.